These 7 T cell receptor beta chains came from one sample sequenced in a study of T cell changes during pregnancy in multiple sclerosis. Profiled with immunoSEQ multiplex PCR; TCRdb holds only in-frame clones, not every one. The sample yields 75,000 to 100,000 clones, about nine tenths seen once. Here the sequenced sample was peripheral blood, taken in the second trimester of pregnancy. The receptors shown here come from a female donor in good health, enrolled as a control in a pregnancy study.

The chain uses TRBV7-8 and TRBJ1-5, with 10 bases fitting TRBD1. The CDR3 loop spans 15 amino acids. Germline values: CDR1 SGHVS, CDR2 FQNEAQ. Trimming took 5 bases from V and 7 from J; bases not matched to a gene: 8. CDR3 region: CASSTDRGRLQPQHF. The CDR3 region has the DNA TGTGCCAGCAGCACCGACAGGGGGCGCTTACAGCCCCAGCATTTT. The whole variable domain, remainder taken from reference TRBV7-8 and TRBJ1-5, is GAGVSQSPRYKVAKRGQDVALRCDPISGHVSLFWYQQALGQGPEFLTYFQNEAQLDKSGLPSDRFFAERPEGSVSTLKIQRTQQEDSAVYLCASSTDRGRLQPQHFGDGTRLSIL.

The chain carries TRBV7-9 and TRBJ2-2, with D unresolved. CDR1 is SEHNR and CDR2 is FQNEAQ in the germline V gene (reference sequence). V shed 3 bases and J shed 1 base, with 9 bases lying between them. This CDR3 spans 15 amino acids. For the CDR3, the DNA is TGTGCCAGCAGCTTGATACAGTTGAACACCGGGGAGCTGTTTTTT. The encoded protein is CASSLIQLNTGELFF. The full variable domain, its missing parts supplied by reference TRBV7-9 and TRBJ2-2, is DTGVSQNPRHKITKRGQNVTFRCDPISEHNRLYWYRQTLGQGPEFLTYFQNEAQLEKSRLLSDRFSAERPKGSFSTLEIQRTEQGDSAMYLCASSLIQLNTGELFFGEGSRLTVL.

CDR3 sequence (DNA): TGTGCCAGCAGTTCGACAGGGGGCAACACCGGGGAGCTGTTTTTT. Protein product: CASSSTGGNTGELFF. This chain connects TRBV27 to TRBJ2-2; 10 positions agree with TRBD1. J gave up 2 bases and V 4 bases, and 1 base lay outside the gene matches. In germline, CDR1 is MNHEY, CDR2 SMNVEV (reference sequence). The CDR3 loop spans 15 amino acids.

The chain links TRBV30 to TRBJ1-1; possible D gene TRBD1, 6 bases. Germline CDR1 reads GTSNPN; CDR2 reads SVGIG (reference sequence). This CDR3 spans 11 amino acids. V dropped 5 bases and J dropped 7 bases, with 11 bases sitting between them. The CDR3 DNA sequence: TGTGCCTGGGCTCACAGGGTTGAAGCTTTCTTT. As protein: CAWAHRVEAFF. Using reference TRBV30 and TRBJ1-1 for the parts outside the CDR3, the full variable domain is SQTIHQWPATLVQPVGSPLSLECTVEGTSNPNLYWYRQAAGRGLQLLFYSVGIGQISSEVPQNLSASRPQDRQFILSSKKLLLSDSGFYLCAWAHRVEAFFGQGTRLTVV.

V and J are TRBV7-2 and TRBJ2-1, with 8 positions matching TRBD2. Germline values: CDR1 SGHTA, CDR2 FQGNSA. The CDR3 spans 16 residues. The ends lost 0 bases at V and 9 bases at J; junction bases unmatched: 10. CDR3 sequence: CASSLAGSGGPGEQFF. The CDR3 bases are TGTGCCAGCAGCTTAGCCGGGTCGGGGGGGCCTGGTGAGCAGTTCTTC.

This clone was seen only once. This chain connects TRBV9 to TRBJ2-2, with TRBD1 as a possible D gene (8 bases). The germline CDR1 and CDR2 sequences are SGDLS and YYNGEE. The CDR3 runs to 16 residues. Between the trimmed V and J ends, which lost 3 bases and 3 bases, there was a span of 15 bases. CDR3 region: CASSATGGADTGELFF. CDR3 nucleotide sequence: TGTGCCAGCAGCGCCACAGGGGGGGCGGACACCGGGGAGCTGTTTTTT.

The table lists this clone with a few counts. Other DNA sequences in this specimen translate into the identical CDR3. J is TRBJ1-5 and V is TRBV5-5; D perhaps matches TRBD1 (5 bases). Germline V gene sequence: CDR1 SGHKS, CDR2 YYEKEE (reference sequence). V gave up 0 bases and J gave up 3 bases, with 7 bases separating them. The CDR3 has 14 amino acids. This CDR3 is CASSLGQSNQPQHF. DNA for the CDR3: TGTGCCAGCAGCTTGGGACAGTCCAATCAGCCCCAGCATTTT.